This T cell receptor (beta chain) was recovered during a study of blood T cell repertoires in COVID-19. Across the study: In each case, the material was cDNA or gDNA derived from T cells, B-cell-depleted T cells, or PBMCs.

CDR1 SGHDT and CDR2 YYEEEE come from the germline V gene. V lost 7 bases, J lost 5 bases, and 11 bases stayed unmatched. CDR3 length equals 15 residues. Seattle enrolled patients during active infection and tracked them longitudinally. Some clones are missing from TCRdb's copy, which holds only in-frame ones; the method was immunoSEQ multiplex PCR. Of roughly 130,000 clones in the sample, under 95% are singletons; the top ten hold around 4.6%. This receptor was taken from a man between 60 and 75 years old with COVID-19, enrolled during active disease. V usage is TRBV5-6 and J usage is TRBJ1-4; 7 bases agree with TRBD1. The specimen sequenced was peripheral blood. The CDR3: CASFPKGTVNEKLFF. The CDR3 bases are TGTGCCAGCTTCCCGAAAGGGACAGTGAATGAAAAACTGTTTTTT.